This TCR beta chain appears in the sequencing data of a study of T cell responses to AZD1222 COVID-19 vaccine. Study observations and caveats: Across the whole spike, CD4 TCRs peaked at regions 160-218 and 743-854.

Here immunoSEQ multiplex PCR was the method, and the copy in TCRdb shows in-frame clones only, minus some. The data show tens of thousands of clones, with roughly 89% seen just once and approximately 8.6% held by the top ten. The germline V gene has CDR1 SGHVS and CDR2 FNYEAQ. Trimming took 4 bases from V and 7 from J; bases not matched to a gene: 15. The CDR3 sequence is 17 residues long. Second-dose schedules of about 4 or about 12 weeks were combined. This clone occurred a few times. Antigen: not known. The TCR was taken from an adult who received the AZD1222 COVID-19 vaccine. The sample was peripheral blood, taken 28 days after the second AZD1222 dose. J is TRBJ1-4 and V is TRBV7-6, with TRBD1 identical over 7 bases. CDR3 amino acids: CASSSGQQVVGAEKLFF. The DNA for the CDR3 is TGTGCCAGCAGCTCGGGACAGCAAGTCGTTGGGGCTGAAAAACTGTTTTTT.